This TCR beta chain originates from a study of human T cells and chemical hapten exposure. General study findings and limits: With DPC sensitization, TCRs exceeding 1 in 1000 frequency showed no change.

The table lists this clonotype with many counts. The antigen is undetermined. Time point meaning: pre-sensitization, week 0. Noted treatment: therapeutic diphenylcyclopropenone sensitization with weekly scalp DPC. TCRdb recomputed calls from the RACE reads with MiXCR, one row per CDR3 protein. The top ten hold around 2.8% of the sample, which has more than 100,000 distinct CDR3 sequences, roughly 14% seen once. Sequencing was performed on whole blood, taken in connection with sensitization to the hapten diphenylcyclopropenone (DPC). This clonotype originated in a woman aged 18-29 years with alopecia areata. Some clones in this sample may be carry-over from other donors' samples.

CDR3 nucleotides: TGTGCCAGCAGTTTCTTGCGGGGGGTCACAGATACGCAGTATTTT. Its protein is CASSFLRGVTDTQYF. The chain joins TRBV12-3 or TRBV12-4 to TRBJ2-3; 8 nucleotides agree with TRBD2. CDR3 length equals 15 residues. V lost 3 bases to trimming and J lost 2 bases; unmatched junction nucleotides: 4.